Sequencing of this T cell receptor (beta chain) was carried out in a study of CD8 T cells in Susac syndrome. It was with random hexamers that roughly 0.5 to 1 ug RNA was reverse transcribed. TCRdb re-called the immunoSEQ multiplex PCR reads through MiXCR, storing one row per CDR3 protein. The data show about 210,000 distinct CDR3 sequences, approximately 95% seen once. Germline CDR1 SGHAT, CDR2 FQNNGV. This CDR3 spans 15 amino acids. The V segment lost 5 bases and the J segment 9 bases; nucleotides outside the gene matches: 13. This clonotype was detected only once. Input material: CD4+ T cells from PBMCs. The rearrangement uses TRBV11-2 and TRBJ2-1; TRBD2 agrees at 7 bases. This TCR was sampled from a human donor with multiple sclerosis. The CDR3: CASSMRRTSASEQFF. The CDR3 DNA sequence: TGTGCCAGCAGCATGAGACGAACTAGCGCGAGTGAGCAGTTCTTC.